The sequence of this TCR beta chain was determined in a study of blood T cell repertoires in COVID-19. Study overall: From the United States, Italy and Spain came samples of acute and convalescent COVID-19. PBMCs, B-cell-depleted T cells, or T cells were the source of the cDNA or gDNA that made up the material.

Followed over time, Seattle patients had been enrolled while infection was active. Study processing details: How many nucleated cells were present was estimated from reference gene primer amplification. Generated by immunoSEQ multiplex PCR, the TCRdb table keeps only in-frame clones and is missing some. V and J calls and clone size follow that table, whereas D and trimming were derived from the DNA. The sample consists of some 180,000 clones, 81% of them appearing once. CDR1 is DFQATT and CDR2 is SNEGSKA in the germline V gene (reference sequence). The V end was cut by 3 bases, the J end by 5 bases, with 23 bases between. The CDR3 has 17 amino acids.

The genes are TRBV20-1 and TRBJ1-5; weak D call: TRBD1 (6 bases). This receptor was obtained from a woman aged 40-49 years with COVID-19, enrolled during active disease. The sample taken for sequencing was peripheral blood. CDR3 in amino acids: CSASSGTVTGSDQPQHF. The CDR3, as DNA: TGCAGTGCTAGTTCTGGGACGGTGACAGGCTCGGATCAGCCCCAGCATTTT.